Shown below are 30 T cell receptor beta chains from a single sample sequenced in a study of technical replicates of blood from several donors. Profiled with immunoSEQ multiplex PCR; TCRdb holds only in-frame clones, not every one. The sample consists of fewer than 20,000 clones, around 86% of them appearing once. Sequencing was performed on PBMCs. The source is a human donor in good health.

This chain connects TRBV13 to TRBJ2-7, with 13 positions matching TRBD2. The CDR3 runs 19 residues. The germline V gene encodes CDR1 PRHDT and CDR2 FYEKMQ (reference sequence). The ends lost 5 bases at V and 2 bases at J; junction bases unmatched: 15. CDR3 sequence (DNA): TGTGCCAGCAGCGCCCGACTAGCGGGAGGCCATCGTGGCACCTACGAGCAGTACTTC. This gives the protein CASSARLAGGHRGTYEQYF.

The rearrangement uses TRBV18 and TRBJ2-1; TRBD1 matches at 9 bases. Germline V gene sequence: CDR1 KGHSH, CDR2 LQKENI. The CDR3 is made up of 16 amino acids. The trim removed 3 bases at V and 0 bases at J, leaving 3 bases unmatched. The CDR3 region is CASSPTGGASYNEQFF. The DNA for the CDR3 is TGTGCCAGCTCACCGACAGGGGGAGCCTCCTACAATGAGCAGTTCTTC.

A single count supports this clone. The gene calls are TRBV5-1 and TRBJ2-1; 8 positions agree with TRBD2. The length of the CDR3 is 15 residues. The V gene's germline CDR1 is SGHRS and CDR2 YFSETQ. The ends lost 6 bases at V and 2 bases at J; junction bases unmatched: 7. The CDR3 loop reads CASTPTSEAYNEQFF. In nucleotides, the CDR3 is TGCGCCAGCACCCCGACTAGCGAGGCCTACAATGAGCAGTTCTTC.

The chain joins TRBV30 to TRBJ1-1; D is possibly TRBD1 (5 bases). V was shortened by 1 base and J by 0 bases, with 12 bases between the two germline ends. There are 15 residues in the CDR3. Germline V CDR1 and CDR2: GTSNPN, SVGIG (reference sequence). The CDR3 is CAWSDRAGMNTEAFF. As DNA, the CDR3 is TGTGCCTGGAGTGACCGGGCAGGGATGAACACTGAAGCTTTCTTT.

The V gene is TRBV5-1, the J gene TRBJ2-7, with a tentative D call TRBD2 (5 bases). Germline V gives CDR1 SGHRS, CDR2 YFSETQ. This CDR3 has 13 amino acids. The V end lost 0 bases, the J end lost 6 bases, and 10 bases lay between the germline ends. The CDR3 loop is CASSLAGVTEQYF. Here the CDR3 DNA reads TGCGCCAGCAGCTTGGCCGGGGTAACCGAGCAGTACTTC.

The chain employs TRBV25-1 and TRBJ2-6, with D perhaps matching TRBD1 (5 bases). The CDR3 is 17 amino acids. V gave up 3 bases and J gave up 2 bases, with 14 bases separating them. In germline, CDR1 is MGHDK, CDR2 SYGVNS. CDR3 protein: CASSDWWSGTGANVLTF. DNA of the CDR3: TGTGCCAGCAGTGATTGGTGGTCAGGGACTGGGGCCAACGTCCTGACTTTC.

The chain recombines TRBV19 with TRBJ2-1; 9 bases agree with TRBD2. Germline V gives CDR1 LNHDA, CDR2 SQIVND (reference sequence). Trimming removed 6 bases from V and 6 bases from J; junction bases left unmatched: 12. The CDR3 consists of 16 residues. The CDR3 sequence: CASSPGGGRAGNEQFF. The CDR3 DNA follows: TGTGCCAGTAGCCCGGGGGGCGGGAGGGCCGGCAATGAGCAGTTCTTC.

The V and J genes are TRBV2 and TRBJ2-2; 8 bases align to TRBD2. Germline CDR1 is SNHLY and CDR2 is FYNNEI. V shed 5 bases and J 0 bases; nucleotides not matched to a gene: 5. This CDR3 spans 16 amino acids. The CDR3 DNA follows: TGTGCCAGCAGTTACCTTAGCGGGGCGAACACCGGGGAGCTGTTTTTT. Translating it yields CASSYLSGANTGELFF.

Only one count was recorded for this clone. The V call is TRBV2, the J call TRBJ2-3; TRBD1 agrees at 9 bases. Germline V gene data show CDR1 as SNHLY and CDR2 as FYNNEI. The junction had 6 bases not matched to a gene; V was cut back by 7 bases and J by 7 bases. The CDR3 runs to 13 residues. Here the CDR3 reads CASKGQGANTQYF. The CDR3 DNA follows: TGTGCCAGCAAGGGACAGGGCGCGAATACGCAGTATTTT. The complete variable domain, with remaining parts taken from reference TRBV2 and TRBJ2-3, reads EPEVTQTPSHQVTQMGQEVILRCVPISNHLYFYWYRQILGQKVEFLVSFYNNEISEKSEIFDDQFSVERPDGSNFTLKIRSTKLEDSAMYFCASKGQGANTQYFGPGTRLTVL.

The rearrangement uses TRBV6-4 and TRBJ2-3; no firm D call. This CDR3 spans 13 amino acids. Trimming left V 0 bases short and J 2 bases short, with 3 bases between. The germline V gene encodes CDR1 MRHNA and CDR2 SNTAGT. CDR3 sequence: CASSDSATDTQYF. The CDR3 region has the DNA TGTGCCAGCAGTGACTCGGCCACAGATACGCAGTATTTT.

V and J are TRBV9 and TRBJ1-1, with a tentative D call TRBD1 (5 bases). V dropped 1 base and J dropped 8 bases, with 15 bases sitting between them. Germline CDR1 SGDLS, CDR2 YYNGEE. The CDR3 runs 14 residues. The CDR3 here is CASSVSGQDKEAFF. The CDR3 nucleotides are TGTGCCAGCAGCGTATCCGGACAAGACAAAGAAGCTTTCTTT.

A remark on this clone: At the DNA level, this CDR3 is encoded by other sequences in the same sample as well. The V gene is TRBV2, the J gene TRBJ2-7; 9 bases align to TRBD2. The CDR3 has 19 amino acids. Per germline, CDR1 SNHLY and CDR2 FYNNEI. The V segment lost 6 bases and the J segment 2 bases; nucleotides outside the gene matches: 20. CDR3 coding DNA: TGTGCCAGCAGCGACCTAGGGGGTGGCGGGAGGGCCAATCCCTACGAGCAGTACTTC. It codes for CASSDLGGGGRANPYEQYF.

The rearrangement joins TRBV19 to TRBJ2-6; D may be TRBD1 (6 bases). The V gene's germline CDR1 is LNHDA and CDR2 SQIVND (reference sequence). V lost 11 bases, J lost 4 bases, and 24 bases lay in between. This CDR3 comprises 17 residues. The chain's CDR3 is CAARGPLGVLGANVLTF. For the CDR3, the DNA is TGTGCCGCCAGGGGCCCCCTGGGGGTCCTCGGGGCCAACGTCCTGACTTTC.

This clone was seen only once. The chain carries TRBV21-1 and TRBJ2-7; the table gives TRBD1 as D, unverified against the DNA. TRBV21-1 is a known pseudogene. CDR3 size: 13 residues. CDR3 nucleotide sequence: TGTGCCAGCAGCATAACAGGGGACTTCGAGCAGTACTTC. Translation gives CASSITGDFEQYF.

The rearrangement links TRBV18 to TRBJ2-7; 8 nucleotides line up with TRBD2. Germline V gene data show CDR1 as KGHSH and CDR2 as LQKENI. There are 12 residues in the CDR3. With V trimmed by 3 bases and J by 5 bases, 0 bases remained unmatched. The CDR3 DNA is TGTGCCAGCTCACCGACTAGCGACGAGCAGTACTTC. This translates into CASSPTSDEQYF. The full variable domain, completed using reference TRBV18 and TRBJ2-7, is NAGVMQNPRHLVRRRGQEARLRCSPMKGHSHVYWYRQLPEEGLKFMVYLQKENIIDESGMPKERFSAEFPKEGPSILRIQQVVRGDSAAYFCASSPTSDEQYFGPGTRLTVT.

CDR3 protein: CASSLDGLRDTIYF. The CDR3 bases are TGTGCCAGCAGCTTAGATGGACTCCGGGACACCATATATTTT. The chain employs TRBV7-9 and TRBJ1-3; no reliable D call. CDR1 and CDR2 from the germline V gene are SEHNR and FQNEAQ (reference sequence). V lost 1 base, J lost 8 bases, and 12 bases lay in between. The CDR3 is 14 amino acids.

This clone has a single count. This chain joins TRBV9 and TRBJ2-7; 9 positions agree with TRBD1. Germline loops: CDR1 SGDLS, CDR2 YYNGEE. The CDR3 runs to 14 residues. The J segment lost 4 bases and the V segment lost 3 bases, leaving 5 bases of the junction unmatched. The CDR3 DNA is TGTGCCAGCAGCGCCTCGGGACAGGGTTACGAGCAGTACTTC. Translated: CASSASGQGYEQYF.

J is TRBJ2-1 and V is TRBV6-5; 8 nucleotides line up with TRBD2. J lost 6 bases, V lost 0 bases, and 4 bases had no gene match. Germline CDR1 and CDR2: MNHEY and SVGAGI. CDR3 size: 15 residues. As DNA, the CDR3 is TGTGCCAGCAGTTACTCGGCGGGAGGCGGCAATGAGCAGTTCTTC. This translates into CASSYSAGGGNEQFF.

This sequence joins TRBV2 and TRBJ2-7; 7 bases map to TRBD1. The J segment lost 13 bases and the V segment lost 5 bases, leaving 8 bases of the junction unmatched. CDR3 size: 11 residues. CDR1 is SNHLY and CDR2 is FYNNEI in the germline V gene. CDR3 sequence: CASSWQGDNYF. The CDR3 coding sequence is TGTGCCAGCAGTTGGCAGGGGGATAACTACTTC.

The chain carries TRBV6-1 and TRBJ2-2, with D possibly TRBD2 on 7 matching bases. The CDR3 is 15 residues long. CDR1 MNHNS and CDR2 SASEGT come from the germline V gene. V was shortened by 1 base and J by 9 bases, with 15 bases between the two germline ends. The chain's CDR3 is CASSEGWEGGRELFF. The CDR3 DNA reads as TGTGCCAGCAGTGAAGGGTGGGAGGGGGGCAGGGAGCTGTTTTTT.

This rearrangement joins TRBV19 to TRBJ2-1; 8 nucleotides align to TRBD1. Germline V gives CDR1 LNHDA, CDR2 SQIVND (reference sequence). There are 14 residues in the CDR3. J gave up 3 bases and V 9 bases, and 7 bases lay outside the gene matches. The CDR3 nucleotides read TGTGCCAGCCTCGGACAGGGTCTCTACAATGAGCAGTTCTTC. The encoded protein is CASLGQGLYNEQFF.

The V gene is TRBV5-1, the J gene TRBJ2-5, with 11 bases aligning to TRBD2. V was clipped by 0 bases and J by 4 bases; unmatched bases: 2. The CDR3 runs 15 residues. CDR1 is SGHRS, CDR2 YFSETQ, per germline. Here the CDR3 DNA reads TGCGCCAGCAGCTTGGGCCTAGCGGGAGGAGAGACCCAGTACTTC. It specifies CASSLGLAGGETQYF.

This chain uses TRBV28 with TRBJ1-2; a weak D match, TRBD1 (5 bases). The CDR3 length is 15 residues. Germline CDR1 and CDR2: MDHEN and SYDVKM. The V end was cut by 7 bases, the J end by 9 bases, with 24 bases between. CDR3 loop: CASIPRWSRVMSYTF. Written as DNA, the CDR3 is TGTGCCAGCATTCCTCGATGGAGCAGGGTCATGAGCTACACCTTC.

This clone was counted a few times. This chain uses TRBV6-5 with TRBJ2-5; 7 nucleotides align to TRBD2. CDR1 is MNHEY, CDR2 SVGAGI, per germline. V was pared by 2 bases and J by 5 bases, with 2 bases of the junction left unmatched. The CDR3 totals 13 residues. DNA of the CDR3: TGTGCCAGCAGTTACGGGGGGGTTGAGACCCAGTACTTC. This encodes CASSYGGVETQYF.

The gene calls are TRBV4-1 and TRBJ2-1; D not resolved. Trimming removed 0 bases at V and 9 bases at J, with 6 bases between. This CDR3 spans 12 amino acids. CDR1 and CDR2 from the germline V gene are MGHRA and YSYEKL. The CDR3, as DNA: TGCGCCAGCAGCCAAGATCTCAGTGAGCAGTTCTTC. Amino acids: CASSQDLSEQFF.

Only one count was recorded for this clone. V is TRBV29-1 and J is TRBJ2-1, with D possibly TRBD2 on 6 matching bases. V was pared by 4 bases and J by 6 bases, with 13 bases between. The germline gives CDR1 SQVTM, CDR2 ANQGSEA. The CDR3 has 13 amino acids. CDR3 in amino acids: CSVAGTQGNEQFF. The CDR3 DNA is TGCAGCGTTGCCGGGACTCAAGGCAATGAGCAGTTCTTC.

The chain links TRBV5-4 to TRBJ2-1, with D hard to call. Germline assignment: CDR1 SGHNT and CDR2 YYREEE (reference sequence). The length of the CDR3 is 15 residues. V dropped 0 bases and J dropped 4 bases, with 11 bases sitting between them. CDR3 in amino acids: CASSLAPPVYNEQFF. CDR3 in DNA: TGTGCCAGCAGCTTGGCCCCGCCAGTATACAATGAGCAGTTCTTC.

The CDR3 bases are TGTGCCAGTAGTATGGAGGGACAGACCATCTACGAGCAGTACTTC. Protein: CASSMEGQTIYEQYF. The chain links TRBV19 to TRBJ2-7; the D gene is possibly TRBD1 (7 bases). Trimming cost V 3 bases and J 3 bases, with 15 bases left between them. This CDR3 contains 15 residues. Looked up from germline, CDR1 is LNHDA and CDR2 is SQIVND (reference sequence).

The V call is TRBV29-1, the J call TRBJ2-1; 8 bases agree with TRBD2. This CDR3 spans 13 amino acids. Germline loops: CDR1 SQVTM, CDR2 ANQGSEA. The V and J ends lost 2 bases and 9 bases, in that order; junction bases with no gene match: 6. The CDR3 region is CSVERGAGGEQFF. In DNA form, the CDR3 reads TGCAGCGTTGAAAGAGGGGCGGGAGGTGAGCAGTTCTTC.

This sequence joins TRBV5-1 and TRBJ2-3, with a possible D match to TRBD2 (5 bases). This CDR3 is built from 16 residues. Germline V lookup: CDR1 SGHRS, CDR2 YFSETQ. V was cut by 0 bases and J by 2 bases, with 13 bases left in between. CDR3 DNA sequence: TGCGCCAGCAGCTTGGCCGAGGGTAGCGTCACAGATACGCAGTATTTT. It specifies CASSLAEGSVTDTQYF.